The clone carrying this T cell receptor (beta chain) was recorded at least ten times. Antigen specificity is unknown. The CDR3 extends over 16 amino acids. Trimming pared 4 bases from V and 0 bases from J, leaving 13 bases between. These data are taken from a study of T-cell reconstitution after alpha-beta-depleted transplantation in children. Findings of the study overall: From surviving recipient T cells and thymic progenitors came the high day-60 TCRbeta diversity observed in some patients. Reported findings indicate that, about two months after transplant, alpha-beta T cells came from several hundred expanded clones, which were derived from non-depleted graft cells.

Unique molecular identifiers were built into the TCRbeta library. TCRdb reprocessed the PCR reads via MiXCR and lists one record per CDR3 protein. Of 200,000 to 250,000 distinct CDR3 sequences listed, approximately 10% are singletons. The starting material was PBMCs, obtained before TCRalphabeta/CD19-depleted stem cell transplant. The V call is TRBV12-3 or TRBV12-4, the J call TRBJ2-4; D is perhaps TRBD1 or TRBD2 (5 bases each). This receptor was obtained from a child younger than two with acute myeloid leukemia, due to receive a stem cell transplant. The CDR3 DNA is TGTGCCAGCAGTTCGGGACGGGAACTAGCCAAAAACATTCAGTACTTC. Translating gives CASSSGRELAKNIQYF.